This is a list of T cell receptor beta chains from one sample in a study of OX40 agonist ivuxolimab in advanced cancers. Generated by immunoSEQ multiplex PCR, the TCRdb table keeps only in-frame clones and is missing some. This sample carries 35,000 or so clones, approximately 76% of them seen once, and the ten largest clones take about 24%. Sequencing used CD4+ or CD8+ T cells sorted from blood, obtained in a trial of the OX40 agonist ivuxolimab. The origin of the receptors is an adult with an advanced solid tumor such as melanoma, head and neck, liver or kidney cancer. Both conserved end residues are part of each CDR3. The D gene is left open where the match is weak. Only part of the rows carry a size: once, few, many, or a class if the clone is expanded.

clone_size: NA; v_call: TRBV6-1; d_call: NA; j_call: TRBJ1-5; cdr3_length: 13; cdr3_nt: TGTGCCAGCAACATAGACCGGGCCCAGCCCCAGCATTTT; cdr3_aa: CASNIDRAQPQHF
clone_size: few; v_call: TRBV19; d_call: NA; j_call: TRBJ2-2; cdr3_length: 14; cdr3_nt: TGTGCCAGTAGTCTCGGGGCAAGCACCGGGGAGCTGTTTTTT; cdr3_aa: CASSLGASTGELFF
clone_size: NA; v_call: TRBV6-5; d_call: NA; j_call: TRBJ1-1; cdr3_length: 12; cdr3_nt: TGTGCCAGCAGTCCGACAGGTGGGGAAGCTTTCTTT; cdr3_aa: CASSPTGGEAFF
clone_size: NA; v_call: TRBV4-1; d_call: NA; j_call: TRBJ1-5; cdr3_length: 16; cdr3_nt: TGCGCCAGCAGCCAAGATTTGTCGGCAGACAATCAGCCCCAGCATTTT; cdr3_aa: CASSQDLSADNQPQHF
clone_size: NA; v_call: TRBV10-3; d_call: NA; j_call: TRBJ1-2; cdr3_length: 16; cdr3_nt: TGTGCCATCAGTGAGATATTACAGGGTTCCAAGGGAGGCTACACCTTC; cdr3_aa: CAISEILQGSKGGYTF
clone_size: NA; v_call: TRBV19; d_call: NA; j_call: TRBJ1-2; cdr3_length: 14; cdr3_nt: TGTGCCAGTAGTAATCAGGGGCGTAACTATGGCTACACCTTC; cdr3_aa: CASSNQGRNYGYTF
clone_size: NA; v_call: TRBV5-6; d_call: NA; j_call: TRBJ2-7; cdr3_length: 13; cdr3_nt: TGTGCCAGCAACTTGGGACCTACTACGGAGCAGTACTTC; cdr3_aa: CASNLGPTTEQYF
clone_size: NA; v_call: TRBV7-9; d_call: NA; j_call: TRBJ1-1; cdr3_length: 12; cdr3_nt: TGTGCCAGCAGCCACCCCAACACTGAAGCTTTCTTT; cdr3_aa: CASSHPNTEAFF
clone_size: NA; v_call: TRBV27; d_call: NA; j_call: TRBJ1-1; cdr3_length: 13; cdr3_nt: TGTGCCAGCAGAACCACAGGGAACACTGAAGCTTTCTTT; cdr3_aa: CASRTTGNTEAFF
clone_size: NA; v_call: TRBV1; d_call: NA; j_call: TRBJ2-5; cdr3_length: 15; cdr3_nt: TGCACCAGCAGCCAATCCGGGACCGACCAAGAGACCCAGTACTTC; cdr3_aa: CTSSQSGTDQETQYF
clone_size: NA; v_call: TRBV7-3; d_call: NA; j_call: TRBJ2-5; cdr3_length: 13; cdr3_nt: TGTGCCAGCAGCTTACTAGCCCAAGAGACCCAGTACTTC; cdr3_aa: CASSLLAQETQYF
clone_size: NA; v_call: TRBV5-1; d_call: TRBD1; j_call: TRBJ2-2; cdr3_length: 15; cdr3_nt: TGCGCCAGCAGCTTGGCGGACAGGGGGTCAGGGGAGCTGTTTTTT; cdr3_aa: CASSLADRGSGELFF
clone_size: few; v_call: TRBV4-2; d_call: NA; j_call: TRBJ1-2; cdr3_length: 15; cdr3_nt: TGTGCCAGCAGCTTGGAGTCCTGGGTTCGCGATGGCTACACCTTC; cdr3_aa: CASSLESWVRDGYTF
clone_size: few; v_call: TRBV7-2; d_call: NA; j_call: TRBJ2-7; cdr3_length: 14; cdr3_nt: TGTGCCAGCAGCCTAGCCCCCGGCTCCTACGAGCAGTACTTC; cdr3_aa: CASSLAPGSYEQYF
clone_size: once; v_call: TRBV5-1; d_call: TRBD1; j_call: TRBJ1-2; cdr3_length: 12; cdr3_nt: TGCGCCAGCAGCTTGGGACAGGGTGGCTACACCTTC; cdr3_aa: CASSLGQGGYTF
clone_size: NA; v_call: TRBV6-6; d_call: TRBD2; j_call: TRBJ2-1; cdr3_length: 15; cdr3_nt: TGTGCCAGCAGTTACTCCGGGACTAGTAACAATGAGCAGTTCTTC; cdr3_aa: CASSYSGTSNNEQFF
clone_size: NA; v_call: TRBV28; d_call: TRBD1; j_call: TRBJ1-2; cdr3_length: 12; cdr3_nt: TGTGCCAGTTGGGACAGGGAACATGGCTACACCTTC; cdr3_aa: CASWDREHGYTF
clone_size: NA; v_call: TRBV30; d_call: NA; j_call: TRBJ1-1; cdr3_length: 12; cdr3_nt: TGTGCCTGGACCGCTCGGAACACTGAAGCTTTCTTT; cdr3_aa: CAWTARNTEAFF
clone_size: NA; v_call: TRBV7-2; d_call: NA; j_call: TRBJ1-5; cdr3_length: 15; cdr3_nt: TGTGCCAGCAGCTTAGACGGGGGCGGGAATCAGCCCCAGCATTTT; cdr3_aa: CASSLDGGGNQPQHF
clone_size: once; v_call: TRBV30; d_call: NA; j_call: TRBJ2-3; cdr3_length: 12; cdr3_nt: TGTGCCTGGAGTACCCCCGTTAATACGCAGTATTTT; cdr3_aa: CAWSTPVNTQYF
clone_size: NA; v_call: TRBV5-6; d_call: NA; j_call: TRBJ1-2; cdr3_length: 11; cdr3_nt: TGTGCCAGCAGCTTCGAGTATGGCTACACCTTC; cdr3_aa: CASSFEYGYTF
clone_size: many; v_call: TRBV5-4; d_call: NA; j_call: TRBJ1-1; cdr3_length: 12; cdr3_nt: TGTGCCAGCAGCTGGGGCAACACTGAAGCTTTCTTT; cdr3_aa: CASSWGNTEAFF
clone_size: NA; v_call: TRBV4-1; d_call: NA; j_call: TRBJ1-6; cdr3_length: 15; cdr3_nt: TGCGCCAGCAGCCAGCAGAGCTCCTATAATTCACCCCTCCACTTT; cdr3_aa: CASSQQSSYNSPLHF
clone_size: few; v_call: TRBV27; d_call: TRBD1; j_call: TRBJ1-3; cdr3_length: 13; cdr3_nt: TGTGCCAGCTGGACAGGGAGCGGAAACACCATATATTTT; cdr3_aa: CASWTGSGNTIYF
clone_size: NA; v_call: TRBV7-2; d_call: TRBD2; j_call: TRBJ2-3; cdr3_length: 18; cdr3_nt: TGTGCCAGCAGCCCCACCGGGACTAGCGGGGGGGCCGGAGATACGCAGTATTTT; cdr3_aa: CASSPTGTSGGAGDTQYF
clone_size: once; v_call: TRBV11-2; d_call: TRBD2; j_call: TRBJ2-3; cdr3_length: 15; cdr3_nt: TGTGCCAGCAGCTTACAGCGGGGGACCTCAGATACGCAGTATTTT; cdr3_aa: CASSLQRGTSDTQYF
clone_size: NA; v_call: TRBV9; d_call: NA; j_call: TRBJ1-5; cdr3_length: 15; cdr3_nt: TGTGCCAGCAGCGTCACCGATATGCGCAATCAGCCCCAGCATTTT; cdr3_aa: CASSVTDMRNQPQHF
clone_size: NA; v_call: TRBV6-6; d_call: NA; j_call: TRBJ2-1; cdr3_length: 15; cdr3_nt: TGTGCCAGCAGCGAACAGGGAGTGGTCTACAATGAGCAGTTCTTC; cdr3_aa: CASSEQGVVYNEQFF
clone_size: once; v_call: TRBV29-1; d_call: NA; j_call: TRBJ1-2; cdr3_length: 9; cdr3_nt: TGCAGCACCCTCCCAGGCTACACCTTC; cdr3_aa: CSTLPGYTF
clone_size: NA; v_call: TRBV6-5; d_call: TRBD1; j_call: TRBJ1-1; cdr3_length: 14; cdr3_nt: TGTGCCAGCAGTTACTCGGGACAGGCGACTGAAGCTTTCTTT; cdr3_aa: CASSYSGQATEAFF
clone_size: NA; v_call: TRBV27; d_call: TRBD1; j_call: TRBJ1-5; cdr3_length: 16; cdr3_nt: TGTGCCAGCAGTTCATTACAGGGGCGCCGGGATCAGCCCCAGCATTTT; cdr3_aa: CASSSLQGRRDQPQHF
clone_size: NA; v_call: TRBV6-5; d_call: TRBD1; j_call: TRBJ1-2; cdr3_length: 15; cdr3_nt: TGTGCCAGCAGTTACTCGGAGGCAGGGGGTTTTGGCTACACCTTC; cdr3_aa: CASSYSEAGGFGYTF
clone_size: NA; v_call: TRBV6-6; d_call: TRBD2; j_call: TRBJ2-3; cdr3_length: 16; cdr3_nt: TGTGCCAGCAGTTACTTTGCTAGCGGGGGGGGAGATACGCAGTATTTT; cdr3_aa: CASSYFASGGGDTQYF
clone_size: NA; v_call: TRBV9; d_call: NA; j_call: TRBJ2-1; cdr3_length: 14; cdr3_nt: TGTGCCAGCAGCGCCCAGACTAGTCAGGGTGAGCAGTTCTTC; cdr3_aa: CASSAQTSQGEQFF
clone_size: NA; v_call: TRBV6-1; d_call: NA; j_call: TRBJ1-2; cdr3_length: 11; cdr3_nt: TGTGCCAGCACGGACGGCTATGGCTACACCTTC; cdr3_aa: CASTDGYGYTF
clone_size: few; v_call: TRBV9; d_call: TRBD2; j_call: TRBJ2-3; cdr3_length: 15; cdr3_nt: TGTGCCAGCAGCGGTAGCGGGGCCAACACAGATACGCAGTATTTT; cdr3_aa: CASSGSGANTDTQYF
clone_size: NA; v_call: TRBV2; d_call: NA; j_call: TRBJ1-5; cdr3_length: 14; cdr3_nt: TGTGCCAGCAGTGTAAGGGGGAATAATCAGCCCCAGCATTTT; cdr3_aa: CASSVRGNNQPQHF
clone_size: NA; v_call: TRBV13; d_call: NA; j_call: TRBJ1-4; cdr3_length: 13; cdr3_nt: TGTGCCAGCAGGAGACTGCCTAATGAAAAACTGTTTTTT; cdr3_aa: CASRRLPNEKLFF
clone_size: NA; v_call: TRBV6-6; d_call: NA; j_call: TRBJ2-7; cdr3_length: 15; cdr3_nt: TGTGCCAGCAGTTTAGAAGGGACGAGCTCCTACGAGCAGTACTTC; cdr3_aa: CASSLEGTSSYEQYF
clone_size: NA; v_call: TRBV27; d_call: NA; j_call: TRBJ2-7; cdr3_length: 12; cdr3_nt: TGTGCCAGCAGACAGGGTTCCTACGAGCAGTACTTC; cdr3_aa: CASRQGSYEQYF
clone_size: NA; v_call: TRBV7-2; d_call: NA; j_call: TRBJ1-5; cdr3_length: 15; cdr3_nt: TGTGCCAGCAGCTTAGACGGGGGAGGCAATCAGCCCCAGCATTTT; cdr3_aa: CASSLDGGGNQPQHF
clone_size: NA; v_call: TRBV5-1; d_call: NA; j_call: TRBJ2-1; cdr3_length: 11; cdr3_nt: TGCGCCAGCAGCTTGGCGCTCCAGGTCTTCTTC; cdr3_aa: CASSLALQVFF
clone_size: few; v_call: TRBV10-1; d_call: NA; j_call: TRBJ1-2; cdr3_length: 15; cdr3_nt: TGCGCCAGCAGTGAGTCGAAAACACCCAGAGGTGGCTACACCTTC; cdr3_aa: CASSESKTPRGGYTF
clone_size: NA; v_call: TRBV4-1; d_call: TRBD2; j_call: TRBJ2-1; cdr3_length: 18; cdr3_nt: TGCGCCAGCAGCCAAGGTCCCCTTCTAGCGGGGGGCGACAATGAGCAGTTCTTC; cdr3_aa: CASSQGPLLAGGDNEQFF
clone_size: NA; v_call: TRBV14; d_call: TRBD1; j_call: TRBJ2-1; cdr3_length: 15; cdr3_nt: TGTGCCAGCAGCCAAGGACAGGGGTATTACAATGAGCAGTTCTTC; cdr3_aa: CASSQGQGYYNEQFF
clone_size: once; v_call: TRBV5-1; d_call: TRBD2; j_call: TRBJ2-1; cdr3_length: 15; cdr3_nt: TGCGCCAGCAGCCCTAGCGGGGGCTTATACAATGAGCAGTTCTTC; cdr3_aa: CASSPSGGLYNEQFF
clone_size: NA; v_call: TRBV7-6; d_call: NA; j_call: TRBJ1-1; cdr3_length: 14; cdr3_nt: TGTGCCAGCAGCTTTGGACTGGGGGTTACTGAAGCTTTCTTT; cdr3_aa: CASSFGLGVTEAFF